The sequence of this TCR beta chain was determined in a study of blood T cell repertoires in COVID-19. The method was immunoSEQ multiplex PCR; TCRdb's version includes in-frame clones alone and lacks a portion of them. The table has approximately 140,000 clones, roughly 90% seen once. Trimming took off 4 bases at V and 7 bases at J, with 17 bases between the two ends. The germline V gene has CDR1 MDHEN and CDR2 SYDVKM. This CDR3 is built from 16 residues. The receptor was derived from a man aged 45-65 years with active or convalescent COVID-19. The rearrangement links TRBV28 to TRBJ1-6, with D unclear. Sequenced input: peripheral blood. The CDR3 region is CASSSAVWGANSPLHF. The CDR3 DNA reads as TGTGCCAGCAGTTCGGCTGTTTGGGGAGCGAATTCACCCCTCCACTTT.